Here is one T cell receptor (beta chain) with its context. This sample is drawn from a study of blood T cell repertoires in COVID-19. Clones were sequenced by immunoSEQ multiplex PCR, and TCRdb holds only the in-frame ones, with some missing. The sample includes 100,000 to 150,000 clones, 90% to 95% seen only once; the top ten take roughly 2%. Seattle patients were enrolled while actively infected and followed longitudinally. Sequences were obtained from peripheral blood. The receptor was derived from a man aged 45-60 years with COVID-19, enrolled during active disease.

For the CDR3, the DNA is TGTGCCAGCAGCAGTGGACTAGCGCCATCCTACGAGCAGTACTTC. Its translation is CASSSGLAPSYEQYF. The genes are TRBV13 and TRBJ2-7; 9 nucleotides match TRBD2. The CDR3 runs 15 residues. The germline V gene has CDR1 PRHDT and CDR2 FYEKMQ (reference sequence). V lost 5 bases to trimming and J lost 1 base; unmatched junction nucleotides: 6.